This TCR beta chain emerged from a study of cytotoxic CD8 clonotypes in ibrutinib-treated CLL. Generated by immunoSEQ multiplex PCR, the TCRdb table keeps only in-frame clones and is missing some. Among some 310,000 clones, around four fifths were seen once, and the ten largest hold roughly 7%. V lost 6 bases and J 0 bases, leaving 6 bases between the germline ends. CDR3 length: 13 residues. The V gene's germline CDR1 is SGHVS and CDR2 FNYEAQ. This TCR was sampled from a human donor with chronic lymphocytic leukemia. The V gene is TRBV7-6, the J gene TRBJ1-5; TRBD1 is a possible D gene (5 bases). Source: PBMCs, taken before ibrutinib treatment. The CDR3 coding sequence is TGTGCCAGCAGGGGGGGTAGCAATCAGCCCCAGCATTTT. This encodes CASRGGSNQPQHF.